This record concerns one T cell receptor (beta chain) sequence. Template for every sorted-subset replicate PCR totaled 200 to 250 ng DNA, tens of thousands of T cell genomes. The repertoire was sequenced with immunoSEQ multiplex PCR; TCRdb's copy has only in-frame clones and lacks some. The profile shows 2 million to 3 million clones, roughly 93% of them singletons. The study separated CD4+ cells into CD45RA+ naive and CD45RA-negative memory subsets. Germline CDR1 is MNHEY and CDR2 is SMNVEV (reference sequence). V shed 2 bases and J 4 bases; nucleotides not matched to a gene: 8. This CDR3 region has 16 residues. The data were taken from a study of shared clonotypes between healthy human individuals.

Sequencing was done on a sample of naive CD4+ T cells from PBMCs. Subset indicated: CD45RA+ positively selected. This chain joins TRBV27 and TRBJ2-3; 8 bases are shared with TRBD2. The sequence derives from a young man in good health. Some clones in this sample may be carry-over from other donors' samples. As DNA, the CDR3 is TGTGCCAGCAGTTTACGGCGCGGGGGGCCGCCAGATACGCAGTATTTT. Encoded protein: CASSLRRGGPPDTQYF.